Included here is one T cell receptor (beta chain) sequence, with context. This clone was seen a few times. No antigen is known for it. Base-call qualities are not available, and no considerably larger clone is one nucleotide away. The cohort consisted of fewer than 700 healthy bone marrow donors. Cohort members were all nominally healthy when sampled, although unrecorded immune exposures were likely present. CMV serostatus was positive for around 310 and negative for 352 of the 666 cohort members, and was not recorded for this donor. A peripheral blood sample was provided by each donor, and peripheral blood mononuclear cells were used for TCR beta sequencing. The Qiagen DNeasy Blood Extraction Kit was used to extract genomic DNA from the blood cell samples. The record originates from a study of cytomegalovirus exposure and HLA in healthy donors (dated 2017 in TCRdb). Background for the entire study: An earlier analysis of under 600 of the donors reported approximately 300 Gb of sequence data and 100 million to 140 million unique TCR beta sequences from 150 million to 200 million T cells. An early release that covered about 640 HLA-typed donors contained approximately 300 gigabases of sequencing data and around 80 million unique TCR sequences. The genetic ancestry cluster associated with self-reported Caucasian donors included 70% to 85% of the roughly 410 genotyped donors. The study aimed to test whether signatures of past pathogen exposure could be identified by cataloging public T cell receptors. The T cell repertoires of 550 to 850 subjects were profiled by immunosequencing and related to cytomegalovirus serostatus. A separate validation cohort of roughly 130 different subjects was used in addition to the roughly 640-subject first cohort. To predict cytomegalovirus infection status, the study combined high-throughput TCR immunosequencing, statistical association of individual TCRs with disease status, and machine learning. A later analysis re-examined previously published TCR beta repertoires from roughly 650 donors and added high-resolution HLA genotyping to investigate patterns of TCR occurrence. Rather than drawing on any new phenotypic data, the later analysis identified candidate immune exposures from TCR beta sequences and the way those sequences occurred across donors. An earlier analysis of roughly 580 of the donors used high-throughput TCR beta sequencing to judge whether each TCR beta V gene segment behaved as functional or pseudogenic. Donor age, sex, ethnicity and CMV serostatus were collected together with the repertoire data. Genome-wide SNP genotypes for about 55% of the roughly 670 donors were used in a later genetic analysis, which treated that subset as a discovery cohort. All discovery cohort repertoires had been generated using a single sequencing platform. Both class I and class II loci were covered by HLA typing, at four-digit resolution. The number of typed donors differed by locus: about 620-640 for A, B, C, DRB1 and DQB1; some 500 for DQA1; fewer than 610 for DPA1; and 400 to 480 for DPB1. About five DR-DQ haplotypes were treated as single units for association and clustering because of strong linkage in the cohort. Among roughly 400 genotyped donors of the cohort, an average of about 240,000 unique TCR beta nucleotide sequences were sequenced per donor, 15% to 20% of them non-productive.

General findings and caveats noted by the study authors: When HLA alleles, especially DR and DQ, strongly co-occurred, TCR associations were difficult to assign to individual alleles. According to a later analysis, TCR association rates differed among HLA loci, with DRB1 alleles showing the most associated TCRs and HLA-C alleles showing the fewest. A later analysis found that most CMV-associated TCR beta chains appeared HLA-restricted, with HLA associations seemingly driven largely by CMV exposure. Cytomegalovirus status was reported to be diagnosed by the classifier with high specificity and sensitivity in both the original and validation cohorts. Linkage disequilibrium might explain the correlated functional status among segregating V segments, but an unknown experimental factor could not be excluded. An association between a missense DCLRE1C variant and V-gene and J-gene trimming of TCR beta chains was found in a later genetic analysis and replicated in an independent cohort. A further reported finding was that TCR beta sequences accurately predicted the HLA-A and HLA-B alleles for most subjects in the first cohort. Only TCR beta chains were sequenced in this cohort, and the absence of alpha or paired-chain data limited detectable features. The study gave a list of 150 to 200 TCR beta chains associated with cytomegalovirus. In a later genetic analysis, fewer N-insertions in productive TCRs were reported among donors in an Asian-associated ancestry cluster than the 666-donor mean. For the cohort, immune exposure information was limited to CMV serostatus. A later analysis found that HLA-associated TCR beta chains were more clonally expanded and had lower generation probabilities than equally common non-associated chains. In vitro tests confirmed that a few of the cytomegalovirus-associated TCR beta chains recognize cytomegalovirus antigens. HLA typing was unavailable for some donors at each locus, so association tests used only the typed subset. In an earlier analysis of some 540 of the donors, most TCR beta V segments appeared in productive rearrangements about 87% or about 30% of the time, broadly matching IMGT annotations. A later analysis associated some 17,000 TCR beta sequences with specific HLA alleles at a false discovery rate of 0.05. A later analysis reported that several top co-occurrence clusters appeared linked to parvovirus B19, influenza, CMV and Epstein-Barr virus. The authors suggested that the approach could potentially be extended to other disease states and immunological phenotypes. The earlier analysis of some 560 of the donors excluded 15 to 20 rarely observed V segments, including chromosome 9 orphons, because counts were too low. The presence/absence analyses assumed that sequencing depth was roughly uniform across donors, and that assumption may not be true. A cluster of highly shared sequence variants was judged likely to be a technical artifact of the sequencing pipeline. Across donors, most TCR sequences were observed very rarely, whereas some public TCRs were present in many individuals.

The library was obtained by the immunoSEQ multiplex PCR assay. A mixture of 60 forward primers for TCR Vbeta segments and 13 reverse primers for TCR Jbeta segments was used in the multiplex PCR. The CDR3 region of rearranged TCR beta genes was amplified from genomic DNA with a multiplex PCR assay. On the Illumina HiSeq System, the amplified TCR beta libraries were sequenced as 87-base-pair reads. In the original analysis: A later analysis tallied roughly 76 million unique TCR beta chains across the 610 or so repertoires, and about 12 million of those chains were shared by two or more donors. A nearest-neighbor algorithm error-corrected the raw reads and collapsed the reads into unique sequences, merging closely related sequences to remove PCR and sequencing errors. V, D and J gene segments were assigned by aligning CDR3 sequences to IMGT reference sequences. Each retained sequence needed at least a six-nucleotide match to both a V gene segment and a J gene segment. Rearrangements were called productive when the CDR3 lacked stop codons and stayed in frame with V and J; all others were non-productive. CDR3 was defined by IMGT convention, running from the second conserved V-encoded cysteine to the conserved J-encoded phenylalanine. In an earlier analysis of some 550 of the donors, sequences lacking an unambiguous match to a single V gene segment were excluded. In an earlier analysis of approximately 610 of the donors, V segments were called functional above 56.7% productive rearrangements and were called segregating when the between-donor standard deviation exceeded 5%. A statistical classification framework was built for diagnosing cytomegalovirus status from the catalog of TCR beta chain sequences. V and J gene assignment, in a later analysis, came from comparing TCR nucleotide sequences with IMGT/GENE-DB human TR gene sequences. In a later analysis, CDR3 sequences and most-parsimonious VDJ recombination scenarios were assigned using the TCRdist pipeline. In a later analysis, each TCR beta chain was defined by its CDR3 amino acid sequence together with its V-gene family, and reads without a unique V-gene family were excluded. As a way to deal with suspected cross-contamination and a sequencing artifact, a later analysis dropped hundreds of nucleotide sequences that were highly shared and had low generation probability. A later analysis calculated a clonal expansion index for each public chain from normalized within-repertoire ranks of inferred template counts. In a later analysis, generation probabilities were computed with a VDJ recombination model fitted to out-of-frame rearrangements, and the resulting probabilities were checked against IGoR. In a later analysis, TCR-TCR, TCR-HLA and TCR-CMV co-occurrence was scored with hypergeometric tests, and a repertoire-size bias correction was applied to TCR pairs. A later analysis estimated false discovery rates by permuting HLA or CMV assignments 20 times. In a later analysis, co-occurring TCRs were grouped using DBSCAN, with TCRdist sequence similarity added in when clustering inside HLA-allele-positive subsets. Repertoires with fewer than 30,000 or more than 120,000 public chains, plus five repertoires with anomalous nucleotide sharing, were excluded from co-occurrence clustering. This immuneACCESS table, as held by TCRdb, lists in-frame sequences with V and J called but not all clones. Of the missing ones, under half trace to an unresolved V gene in checked studies; the others have no known cause. V, J and clone size were drawn from that table, and D and trimming were deduced from the DNA. This sample is represented by 100,000 to 150,000 clones; 77% of them were singletons. The top ten clones comprise around 3.5% of the sample.

The clonotype originates from a human donor in good health. Source material: PBMCs.

The CDR3: CASSHPGLAGRGSTDTQYF. The nucleotide sequence is TGCGCCAGCAGCCACCCGGGACTAGCGGGGCGAGGAAGCACAGATACGCAGTATTTT. The rearrangement combines TRBV4-1 with TRBJ2-3; 13 nucleotides in the junction match TRBD2. Per the germline V gene, MGHRA is the CDR1 and YSYEKL is the CDR2. The CDR3 measures 19 amino acids from cysteine to phenylalanine. The entry retains the CDR3 DNA only, 57 bases that are in frame from base 1. Clipping removes 3 bases from V and 0 bases from J, with 9 as the unmatched junction base count.